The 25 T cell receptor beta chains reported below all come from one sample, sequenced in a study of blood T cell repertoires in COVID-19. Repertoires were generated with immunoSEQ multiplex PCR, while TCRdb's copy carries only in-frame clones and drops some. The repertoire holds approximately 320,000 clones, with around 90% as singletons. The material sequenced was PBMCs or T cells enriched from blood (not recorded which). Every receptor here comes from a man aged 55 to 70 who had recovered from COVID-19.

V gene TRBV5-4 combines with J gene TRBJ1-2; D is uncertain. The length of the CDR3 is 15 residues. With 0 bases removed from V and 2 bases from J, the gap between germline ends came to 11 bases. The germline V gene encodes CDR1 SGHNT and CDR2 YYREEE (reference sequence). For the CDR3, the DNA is TGTGCCAGCAGCTTGGAGCAGGCGATAAACTATGGCTACACCTTC. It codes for CASSLEQAINYGYTF.

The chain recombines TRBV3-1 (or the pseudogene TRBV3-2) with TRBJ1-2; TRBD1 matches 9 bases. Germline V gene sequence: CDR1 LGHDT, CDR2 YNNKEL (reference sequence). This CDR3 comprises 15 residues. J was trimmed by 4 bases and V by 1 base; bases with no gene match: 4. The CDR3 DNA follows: TGTGCCAGCAGCCAAGGGCGGGACAGGGCCTATGGCTACACCTTC. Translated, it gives CASSQGRDRAYGYTF.

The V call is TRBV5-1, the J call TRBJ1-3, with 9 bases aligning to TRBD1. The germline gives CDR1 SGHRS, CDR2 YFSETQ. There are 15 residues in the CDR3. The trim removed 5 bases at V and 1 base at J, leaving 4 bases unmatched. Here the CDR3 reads CASSKQGASGNTIYF. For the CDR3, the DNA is TGCGCCAGCAGTAAACAGGGGGCGTCTGGAAACACCATATATTTT.

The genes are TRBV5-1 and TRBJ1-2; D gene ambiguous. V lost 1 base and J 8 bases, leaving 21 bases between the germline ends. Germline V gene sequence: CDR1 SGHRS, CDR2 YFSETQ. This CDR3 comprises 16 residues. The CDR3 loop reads CASSLSWGTTGNGYTF. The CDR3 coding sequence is TGCGCCAGCAGCTTGTCGTGGGGTACGACCGGGAACGGCTACACCTTC.

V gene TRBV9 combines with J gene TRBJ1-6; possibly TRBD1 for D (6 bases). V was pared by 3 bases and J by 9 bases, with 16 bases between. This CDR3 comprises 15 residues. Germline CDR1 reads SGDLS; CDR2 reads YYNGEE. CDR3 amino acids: CASSGHRETSSPLHF. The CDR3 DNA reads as TGTGCCAGCAGCGGTCACAGGGAAACTAGTTCACCCCTCCACTTT.

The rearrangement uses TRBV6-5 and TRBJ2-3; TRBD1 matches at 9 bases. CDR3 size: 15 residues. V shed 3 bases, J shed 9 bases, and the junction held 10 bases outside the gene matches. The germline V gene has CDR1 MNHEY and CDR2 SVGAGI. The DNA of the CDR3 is TGTGCCAGCAGTTATCGGGAACAGGGGGCACAGACGCAGTATTTT. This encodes CASSYREQGAQTQYF.

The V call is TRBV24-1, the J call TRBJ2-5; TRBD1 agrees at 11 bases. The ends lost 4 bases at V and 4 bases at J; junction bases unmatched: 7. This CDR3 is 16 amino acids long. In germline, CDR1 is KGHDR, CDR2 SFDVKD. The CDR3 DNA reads TGTGCCACCAGTGACACCGGGACAGGGGGTGGAGAGACCCAGTACTTC. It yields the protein CATSDTGTGGGETQYF.

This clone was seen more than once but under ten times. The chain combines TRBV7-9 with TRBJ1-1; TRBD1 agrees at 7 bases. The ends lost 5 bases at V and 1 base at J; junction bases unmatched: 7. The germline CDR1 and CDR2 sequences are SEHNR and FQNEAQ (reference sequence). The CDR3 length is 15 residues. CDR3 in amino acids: CASSKQTGRNTEAFF. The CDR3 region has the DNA TGTGCCAGCAGCAAACAGACAGGGAGGAACACTGAAGCTTTCTTT. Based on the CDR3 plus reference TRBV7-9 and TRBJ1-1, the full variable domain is DTGVSQNPRHKITKRGQNVTFRCDPISEHNRLYWYRQTLGQGPEFLTYFQNEAQLEKSRLLSDRFSAERPKGSFSTLEIQRTEQGDSAMYLCASSKQTGRNTEAFFGQGTRLTVV.

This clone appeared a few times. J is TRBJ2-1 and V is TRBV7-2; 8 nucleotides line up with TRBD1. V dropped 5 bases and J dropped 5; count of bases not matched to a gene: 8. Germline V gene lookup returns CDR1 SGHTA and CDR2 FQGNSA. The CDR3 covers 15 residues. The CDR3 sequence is CASSQDRGTHNEQFF. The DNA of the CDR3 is TGTGCCAGCAGCCAAGACAGGGGCACCCACAATGAGCAGTTCTTC.

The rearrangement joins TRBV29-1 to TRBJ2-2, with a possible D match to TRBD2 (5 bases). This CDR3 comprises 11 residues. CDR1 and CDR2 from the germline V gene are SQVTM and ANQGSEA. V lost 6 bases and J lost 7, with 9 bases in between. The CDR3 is CSVGEHGELFF. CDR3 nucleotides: TGCAGCGTCGGGGAACACGGGGAGCTGTTTTTT.

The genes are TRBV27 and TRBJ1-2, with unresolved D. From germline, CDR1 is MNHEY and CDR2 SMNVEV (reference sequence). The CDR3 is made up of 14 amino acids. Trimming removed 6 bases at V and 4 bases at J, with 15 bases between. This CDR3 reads CASSPPAGFYGYTF. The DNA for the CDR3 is TGTGCCAGCAGCCCCCCCGCGGGCTTCTATGGCTACACCTTC.

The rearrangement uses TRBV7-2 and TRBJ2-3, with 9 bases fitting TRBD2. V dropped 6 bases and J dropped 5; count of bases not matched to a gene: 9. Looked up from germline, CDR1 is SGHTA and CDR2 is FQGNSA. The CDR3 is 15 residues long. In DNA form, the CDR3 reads TGTGCCAGCAGGAGAGAAGCGGGGGGAATAGATACGCAGTATTTT. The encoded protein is CASRREAGGIDTQYF.

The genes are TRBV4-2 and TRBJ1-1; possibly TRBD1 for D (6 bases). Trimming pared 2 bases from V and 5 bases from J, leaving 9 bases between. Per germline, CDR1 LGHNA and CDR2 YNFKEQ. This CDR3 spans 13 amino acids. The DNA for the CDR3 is TGTGCCAGCAGCCAAAAGGACAGAACTGAAGCTTTCTTT. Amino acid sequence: CASSQKDRTEAFF.

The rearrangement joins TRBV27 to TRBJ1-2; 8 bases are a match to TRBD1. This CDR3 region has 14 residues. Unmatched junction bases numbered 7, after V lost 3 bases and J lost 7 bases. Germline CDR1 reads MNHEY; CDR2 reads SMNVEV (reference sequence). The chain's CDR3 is CASSFRQGAFGYTF. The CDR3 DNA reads TGTGCCAGCAGTTTCCGGCAGGGGGCTTTTGGCTACACCTTC.

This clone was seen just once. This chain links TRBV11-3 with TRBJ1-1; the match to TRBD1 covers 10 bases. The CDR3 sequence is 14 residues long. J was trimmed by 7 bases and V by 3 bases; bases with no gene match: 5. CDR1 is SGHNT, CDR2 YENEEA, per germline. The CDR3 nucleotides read TGTGCCAGCAGCTTTGCCGGGGACAGGGGTGAAGCTTTCTTT. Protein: CASSFAGDRGEAFF.

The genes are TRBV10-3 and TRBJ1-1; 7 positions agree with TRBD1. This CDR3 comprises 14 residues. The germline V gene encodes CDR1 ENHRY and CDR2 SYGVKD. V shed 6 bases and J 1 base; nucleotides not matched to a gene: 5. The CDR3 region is CAIRWGTENTEAFF. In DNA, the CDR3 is TGTGCCATCAGGTGGGGGACAGAGAACACTGAAGCTTTCTTT.

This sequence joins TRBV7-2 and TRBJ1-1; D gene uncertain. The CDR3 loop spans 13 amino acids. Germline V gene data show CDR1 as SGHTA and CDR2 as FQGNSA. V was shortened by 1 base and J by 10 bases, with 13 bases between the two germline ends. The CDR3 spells CASSLVAPEGAFF. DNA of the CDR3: TGTGCCAGCAGCTTAGTAGCACCTGAGGGAGCTTTCTTT.

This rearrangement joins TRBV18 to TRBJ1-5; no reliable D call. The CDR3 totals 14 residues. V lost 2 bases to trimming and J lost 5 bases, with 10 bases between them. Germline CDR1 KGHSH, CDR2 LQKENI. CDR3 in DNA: TGTGCCAGCTCACCAATGAGGGAACATCAGCCCCAGCATTTT. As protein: CASSPMREHQPQHF.

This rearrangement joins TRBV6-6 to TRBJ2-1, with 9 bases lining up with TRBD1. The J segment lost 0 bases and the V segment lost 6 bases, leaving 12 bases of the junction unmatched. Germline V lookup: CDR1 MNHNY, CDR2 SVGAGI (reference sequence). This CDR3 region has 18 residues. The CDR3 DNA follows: TGTGCCAGCAGCCGAACAGGGGGCGGAAAGCTCTCCTACAATGAGCAGTTCTTC. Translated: CASSRTGGGKLSYNEQFF.

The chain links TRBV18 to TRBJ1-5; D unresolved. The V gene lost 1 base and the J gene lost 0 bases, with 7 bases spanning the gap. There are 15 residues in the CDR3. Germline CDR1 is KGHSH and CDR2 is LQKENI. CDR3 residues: CASSPRGNSNQPQHF. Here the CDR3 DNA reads TGTGCCAGCTCACCACGCGGGAATAGCAATCAGCCCCAGCATTTT.

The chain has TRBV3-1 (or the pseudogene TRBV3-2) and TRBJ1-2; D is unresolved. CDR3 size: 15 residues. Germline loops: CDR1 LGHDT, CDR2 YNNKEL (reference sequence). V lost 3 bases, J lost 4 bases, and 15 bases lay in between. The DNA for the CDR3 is TGTGCCAGCAGCCAGGGCTGGGGTGGAGGCTATGGCTACACCTTC. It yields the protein CASSQGWGGGYGYTF.

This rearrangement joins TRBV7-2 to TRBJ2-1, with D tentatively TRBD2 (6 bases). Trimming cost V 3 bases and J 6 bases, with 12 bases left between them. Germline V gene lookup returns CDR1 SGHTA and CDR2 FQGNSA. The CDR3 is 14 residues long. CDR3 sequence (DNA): TGTGCCAGCAGCTTGTCACGGGGGAGCAATGAGCAGTTCTTC. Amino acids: CASSLSRGSNEQFF.

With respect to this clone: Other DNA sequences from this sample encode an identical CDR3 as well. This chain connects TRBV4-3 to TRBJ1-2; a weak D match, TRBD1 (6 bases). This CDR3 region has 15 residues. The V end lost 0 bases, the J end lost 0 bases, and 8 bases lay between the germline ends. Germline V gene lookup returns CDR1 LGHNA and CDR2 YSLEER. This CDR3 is CASSQDRGTNYGYTF. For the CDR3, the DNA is TGCGCCAGCAGCCAAGACAGGGGCACTAACTATGGCTACACCTTC.

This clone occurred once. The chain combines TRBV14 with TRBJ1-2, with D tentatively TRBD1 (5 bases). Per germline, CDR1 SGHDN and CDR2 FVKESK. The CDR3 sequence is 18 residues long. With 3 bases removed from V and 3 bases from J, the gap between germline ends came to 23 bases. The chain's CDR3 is CASSQKGFWALGDYGYTF. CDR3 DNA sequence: TGTGCCAGCAGCCAGAAGGGGTTTTGGGCCCTTGGGGACTATGGCTACACCTTC. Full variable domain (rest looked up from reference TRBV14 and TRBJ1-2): EAGVTQFPSHSVIEKGQTVTLRCDPISGHDNLYWYRRVMGKEIKFLLHFVKESKQDESGMPNNRFLAERTGGTYSTLKVQPAELEDSGVYFCASSQKGFWALGDYGYTFGSGTRLTVV.

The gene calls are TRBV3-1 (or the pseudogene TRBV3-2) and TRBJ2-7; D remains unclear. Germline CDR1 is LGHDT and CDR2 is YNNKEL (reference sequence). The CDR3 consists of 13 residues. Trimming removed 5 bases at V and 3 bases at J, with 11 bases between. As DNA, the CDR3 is TGTGCCAGCAGCTCCACCCGGGTCTACGAGCAGTACTTC. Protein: CASSSTRVYEQYF.